What follows are 9 T cell receptor beta chains derived from one specimen sequenced in a study of blood T cell repertoires in COVID-19. Sequencing was performed with immunoSEQ multiplex PCR; in TCRdb, only in-frame clones are kept and a portion is missing. The sample holds nearly 200,000 clones, around 80% seen once. The sample taken for sequencing was peripheral blood. Receptors originate from a human donor with acute or convalescent COVID-19. The donor label of this sample is uncertain.

V gene TRBV5-1 combines with J gene TRBJ2-1, with D possibly TRBD2 on 6 matching bases. The V end lost 0 bases, the J end lost 9 bases, and 10 bases lay between the germline ends. Germline CDR1 and CDR2: SGHRS and YFSETQ. The CDR3 loop spans 13 amino acids. The chain's CDR3 is CASSLALAGEQFF. DNA for the CDR3: TGCGCCAGCAGCTTGGCACTAGCAGGTGAGCAGTTCTTC.

The chain couples TRBV29-1 to TRBJ1-4; possibly TRBD1 for D (5 bases). There are 14 residues in the CDR3. The germline V gene encodes CDR1 SQVTM and CDR2 ANQGSEA. The V gene lost 4 bases and the J gene lost 5 bases, with 14 bases spanning the gap. For the CDR3, the DNA is TGCAGCGTTGCCGGCCGACAGTCCAATGAAAAACTGTTTTTT. Its translation is CSVAGRQSNEKLFF.

The chain is built from TRBV18 and TRBJ1-4; TRBD1 is a possible D gene (6 bases). CDR3 size: 13 residues. The V gene lost 4 bases and the J gene lost 5 bases, with 8 bases spanning the gap. In germline, CDR1 is KGHSH, CDR2 LQKENI. This chain's CDR3 is CASSQDRNEKLFF. The CDR3 coding sequence is TGTGCCAGCTCACAAGACAGGAATGAAAAACTGTTTTTT.

The V gene is TRBV18, the J gene TRBJ1-2; D is perhaps TRBD1 (5 bases). Germline V lookup: CDR1 KGHSH, CDR2 LQKENI. Trimming took 3 bases from V and 4 from J, leaving 9 bases between them. The CDR3 has 13 residues. This CDR3 reads CASSPRQSYGYTF. The CDR3 DNA follows: TGTGCCAGCTCACCCCGACAGAGCTATGGCTACACCTTC.

The gene calls are TRBV12-3 or TRBV12-4 and TRBJ1-2; weak D call: TRBD1 (6 bases). The CDR3 loop spans 13 amino acids. V was cut by 5 bases and J by 5 bases, with 12 bases left in between. The CDR3 DNA reads TGTGCCAGCAGTCCCGGACAGCTTTATGGCTACACCTTC. This sequence encodes CASSPGQLYGYTF.

J is TRBJ1-2 and V is TRBV7-3; D is undetermined. V was shortened by 1 base and J by 4 bases, with 10 bases between the two germline ends. CDR1 and CDR2 (germline): SGHTA, FQGTGA. CDR3 size: 14 residues. CDR3 sequence: CASSLSGGSYGYTF. For the CDR3, the DNA is TGTGCCAGCAGCTTAAGCGGCGGTAGCTATGGCTACACCTTC. The full variable domain, its missing parts supplied by reference TRBV7-3 and TRBJ1-2, is GAGVSQTPSNKVTEKGKYVELRCDPISGHTALYWYRQSLGQGPEFLIYFQGTGAADDSGLPNDRFFAVRPEGSVSTLKIQRTERGDSAVYLCASSLSGGSYGYTFGSGTRLTVV.

The V call is TRBV24-1, the J call TRBJ2-3; the D gene is possibly TRBD2 (5 bases). V was pared by 3 bases and J by 5 bases, with 14 bases between. This CDR3 is 15 amino acids long. Per the germline V gene, CDR1 is KGHDR and CDR2 is SFDVKD. The CDR3 reads CATSDPRRAEDTQYF. In nucleotides, the CDR3 is TGTGCCACCAGTGATCCTCGGCGGGCTGAAGATACGCAGTATTTT.

The chain couples TRBV4-2 to TRBJ2-2; 11 bases are shared with TRBD2. CDR3 length: 16 amino acids. The V gene end was trimmed by 4 bases and the J gene end by 6 bases; junction bases not matched to a gene: 7. Germline assignment: CDR1 LGHNA and CDR2 YNFKEQ. The CDR3 sequence: CASSPTSGSRSGELFF. The CDR3 nucleotides are TGTGCCAGCAGCCCAACTAGCGGGAGTAGGTCCGGGGAGCTGTTTTTT.

The rearrangement links TRBV24-1 to TRBJ1-2; D may be TRBD1 (6 bases). The CDR3 is 13 amino acids. CDR1 KGHDR and CDR2 SFDVKD come from the germline V gene. V dropped 7 bases and J dropped 7 bases, with 15 bases sitting between them. The CDR3 DNA sequence: TGTGCCACCAGCATAGGGGGTGAGGCTGGCTACACCTTC. Translating gives CATSIGGEAGYTF.